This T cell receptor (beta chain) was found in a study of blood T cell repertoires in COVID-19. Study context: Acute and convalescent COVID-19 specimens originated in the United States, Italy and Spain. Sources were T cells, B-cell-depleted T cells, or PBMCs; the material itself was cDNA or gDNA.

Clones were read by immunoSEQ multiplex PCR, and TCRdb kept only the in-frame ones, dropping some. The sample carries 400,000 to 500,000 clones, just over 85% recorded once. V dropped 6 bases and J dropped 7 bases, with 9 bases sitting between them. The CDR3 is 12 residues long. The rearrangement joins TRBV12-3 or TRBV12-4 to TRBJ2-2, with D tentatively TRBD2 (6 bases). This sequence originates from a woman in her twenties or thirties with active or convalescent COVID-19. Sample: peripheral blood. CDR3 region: CASRRDFGELFF. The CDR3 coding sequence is TGTGCCAGCAGACGGGACTTCGGGGAGCTGTTTTTT.